This T cell receptor (beta chain) was sequenced during a study of response to subunit inactivated influenza vaccine. Study-wide findings and caveats: Each seasonal flu vaccination may recruit only limited new T cells, authors suggested.

TCRdb re-called the RT-PCR reads through MiXCR, storing one row per CDR3 protein. The table has about 530,000 distinct CDR3 sequences, approximately 12% seen once. The CDR3 runs to 14 residues. CDR1 and CDR2 from the germline V gene are SGHRS and YFSETQ. V shed 1 base and J shed 1 base, with 9 bases lying between them. Worth noting for this clonotype: Its antigen is currently unknown.

Sample: PBMCs from blood, taken on the day of vaccination. This receptor was taken from a man aged 45-65 years who received an inactivated influenza vaccine. This chain joins TRBV5-1 and TRBJ2-7; possible D gene TRBD1, 5 bases. CDR3 sequence (DNA): TGCGCCAGCAGCTTGAAGGGGCTATCCTACGAGCAGTACTTC. Translation: CASSLKGLSYEQYF.